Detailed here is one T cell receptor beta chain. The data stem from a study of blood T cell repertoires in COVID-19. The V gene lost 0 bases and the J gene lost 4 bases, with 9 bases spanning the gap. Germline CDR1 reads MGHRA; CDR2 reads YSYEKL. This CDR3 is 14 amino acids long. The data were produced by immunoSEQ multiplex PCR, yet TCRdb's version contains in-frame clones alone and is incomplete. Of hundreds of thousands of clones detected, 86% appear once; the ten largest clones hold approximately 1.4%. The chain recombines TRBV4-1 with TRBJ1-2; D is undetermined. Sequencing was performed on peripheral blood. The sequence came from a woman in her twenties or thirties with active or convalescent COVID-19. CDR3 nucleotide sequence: TGCGCCAGCAGCCAAGATTCGGCAGGCTATGGCTACACCTTC. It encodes CASSQDSAGYGYTF.